This entry lists 30 T cell receptor beta chains sequenced from one sample in a study of T-cell memory formation after mild COVID-19. TCRdb passed the 5' RACE reads through MiXCR, listing each CDR3 protein once. The sample carries 300,000 to 350,000 distinct CDR3 sequences, approximately 19% recorded once. Sequencing was carried out using PBMCs or a T cell subset sorted from them (not recorded which). The receptors were gathered from a man between 18 and 35 years old who had mild COVID-19 (a few samples of this study predate the infection). Cell type and time point are not known.

The rearrangement links TRBV3-1 to TRBJ1-1; no reliable D call. The germline V gene encodes CDR1 LGHDT and CDR2 YNNKEL (reference sequence). Between the trimmed V and J ends, which lost 0 bases and 4 bases, there was a span of 9 bases. This CDR3 has 14 residues. The CDR3 reads CASSQDGVGTEAFF. CDR3 nucleotides: TGTGCCAGCAGCCAAGACGGGGTGGGCACTGAAGCTTTCTTT.

The chain employs TRBV5-4 and TRBJ1-2; the match to TRBD1 covers 9 bases. V shed 4 bases, J shed 1 base, and the junction held 5 bases outside the gene matches. The CDR3 runs to 15 residues. The germline CDR1 and CDR2 sequences are SGHNT and YYREEE (reference sequence). In DNA, the CDR3 is TGTGCCAGCAGCCCGGGACAGGGCGATAACTATGGCTACACCTTC. Its translation is CASSPGQGDNYGYTF.

The chain carries TRBV7-8 and TRBJ2-1; TRBD1 matches 7 bases. The CDR3 covers 15 residues. Per germline, CDR1 SGHVS and CDR2 FQNEAQ. The trim removed 2 bases at V and 4 bases at J, leaving 5 bases unmatched. CDR3: CASSLKGQSYNEQFF. In DNA form, the CDR3 reads TGTGCCAGCAGCTTAAAGGGACAGTCTTACAATGAGCAGTTCTTC.

This clonotype was counted a few times. J is TRBJ1-5 and V is TRBV6-6; maybe TRBD1 (6 bases). The germline V and J ends were trimmed by 8 bases and 9 bases, with 29 bases remaining between them. CDR3 length: 17 amino acids. In germline, CDR1 is MNHNY, CDR2 SVGAGI (reference sequence). CDR3 DNA: TGTGCCAGCGGACCCCTCCTGCGAGAGGGGGACTTCTGGCCCCAGCATTTT. Translating it yields CASGPLLREGDFWPQHF.

This clonotype showed up just a few times. This CDR3 fails to terminate in the conserved phenylalanine or tryptophan, so it likely reflects a read error. This CDR3 is CSARRKETQYL. DNA for the CDR3: TGCAGCGCCAGGAGGAAAGAGACCCAGTACCTC. The gene calls are TRBV29-1 and TRBJ2-5; a weak D match, TRBD2 (5 bases). The CDR3 has 11 amino acids. The V end was cut by 7 bases, the J end by 3 bases, with 9 bases between. Looked up from germline, CDR1 is SQVTM and CDR2 is ANQGSEA.

The chain combines TRBV11-2 with TRBJ1-2, with a tentative D call TRBD1 (6 bases). This CDR3 has 15 amino acids. CDR1 and CDR2 (germline): SGHAT, FQNNGV. V was clipped by 2 bases and J by 4 bases, with 14 bases between them. CDR3 DNA: TGTGCCAGCAGCTTAACGACAGGCGGCGTCTATGGCTACACCTTC. Translated, it gives CASSLTTGGVYGYTF.

The chain combines TRBV18 with TRBJ1-3, with 8 bases lining up with TRBD1. V lost 4 bases and J lost 0; bases outside the gene matches: 2. This CDR3 comprises 15 residues. Germline CDR1 reads KGHSH; CDR2 reads LQKENI. CDR3 in amino acids: CASSRDRNSGNTIYF. The CDR3 nucleotides read TGTGCCAGCTCACGGGACAGGAACTCTGGAAACACCATATATTTT.

This clonotype turned up a few times. V gene TRBV2 combines with J gene TRBJ1-5; D might be TRBD1 (5 bases). The CDR3 covers 14 residues. With 6 bases removed from V and 7 bases from J, the gap between germline ends came to 16 bases. Germline values: CDR1 SNHLY, CDR2 FYNNEI. The CDR3 sequence: CASRGRVIRQPQHF. Here the CDR3 DNA reads TGTGCCAGCAGGGGCAGGGTTATTAGACAGCCCCAGCATTTT.

This clonotype has a handful of counts. This chain connects TRBV5-1 to TRBJ1-1, with 9 bases aligning to TRBD1. V shed 4 bases, J shed 8 bases, and the junction held 9 bases outside the gene matches. Germline V CDR1 and CDR2: SGHRS, YFSETQ. This CDR3 region has 14 residues. The CDR3 region is CASSSYRGQVEAFF. The CDR3 DNA reads as TGCGCCAGCAGCAGCTACAGGGGGCAGGTAGAAGCTTTCTTT.

This clonotype was counted between two and nine times. This chain links TRBV5-6 with TRBJ2-7; no clear D. V was shortened by 1 base and J by 1 base, with 6 bases between the two germline ends. The V gene's germline CDR1 is SGHDT and CDR2 YYEEEE. CDR3 length: 13 amino acids. CDR3 coding DNA: TGTGCCAGCAGCTTGACGGATTCCTACGAGCAGTACTTC. The encoded protein is CASSLTDSYEQYF.

The gene calls are TRBV12-5 and TRBJ2-7, with 7 bases that match TRBD1. This CDR3 is built from 17 residues. Germline-derived CDR1 and CDR2 are LGHNT and FRNRAP. The junction had 12 bases not matched to a gene; V was cut back by 4 bases and J by 0 bases. DNA for the CDR3: TGTGCTAGTGGTTCACCCACCGGGACAGCGAGCTCCTACGAGCAGTACGTC. It codes for CASGSPTGTASSYEQYV.

This clonotype was seen at least ten times. J is TRBJ2-6 and V is TRBV12-3 or TRBV12-4; D gene unclear. The CDR3 extends over 14 amino acids. Trimming took off 5 bases at V and 0 bases at J, with 5 bases between the two ends. The CDR3 protein is CASSPPSGANVLTF. In nucleotides, the CDR3 is TGTGCCAGCAGTCCCCCCTCTGGGGCCAACGTCCTGACTTTC.

This clonotype was detected only a few times. The chain links TRBV7-2 to TRBJ2-5; D perhaps matches TRBD2 (6 bases). The V gene's germline CDR1 is SGHTA and CDR2 FQGNSA. V was trimmed by 6 bases and J by 4 bases, leaving 12 bases between them. This CDR3 spans 13 amino acids. As DNA, the CDR3 is TGTGCCAGCAGGGCCGGGGGAGGAGAGACCCAGTACTTC. Its translation: CASRAGGGETQYF.

Of note for this clonotype: A much larger clone differs by one base, so this may be a read error. This chain uses TRBV19 with TRBJ2-7, with D perhaps matching TRBD1 (6 bases). The CDR3 runs 14 residues. Trimming pared 7 bases from V and 5 bases from J, leaving 18 bases between. The germline V gene encodes CDR1 LNHDA and CDR2 SQIVND (reference sequence). The CDR3 protein is CASNTGQWTHEQYF. The CDR3 nucleotides read TGTGCCAGTAACACCGGACAGTGGACCCACGAGCAGTACTTC.

The chain employs TRBV6-5 and TRBJ1-6, with 8 positions matching TRBD1. Trimming removed 0 bases from V and 6 bases from J; junction bases left unmatched: 4. Germline V gene data show CDR1 as MNHEY and CDR2 as SVGAGI. The CDR3 consists of 16 residues. CDR3 protein: CASSYSLQGGNSPLHF. CDR3 nucleotides: TGTGCCAGCAGTTACTCGCTACAGGGGGGTAATTCACCCCTCCACTTT.

The chain uses TRBV27 and TRBJ2-3; D not resolved. CDR3 length: 14 amino acids. The germline CDR1 and CDR2 sequences are MNHEY and SMNVEV (reference sequence). V was clipped by 5 bases and J by 3 bases, with 12 bases between them. CDR3 coding DNA: TGTGCCAGCAGTACCTGGGCCAGTACAGATACGCAGTATTTT. It specifies CASSTWASTDTQYF.

This clonotype was seen more than once but under ten times. This chain connects TRBV28 to TRBJ2-2, with 7 positions matching TRBD2. Germline CDR1 MDHEN, CDR2 SYDVKM. CDR3 size: 16 residues. The V segment lost 5 bases and the J segment 2 bases; nucleotides outside the gene matches: 8. The CDR3 DNA sequence: TGTGCCAGCAGTCAAGCGGGGTCATTCAACACCGGGGAGCTGTTTTTT. This sequence encodes CASSQAGSFNTGELFF.

The V and J genes are TRBV6-5 and TRBJ1-3; maybe TRBD1 (6 bases). There are 17 residues in the CDR3. Trimming removed 0 bases at V and 3 bases at J, with 15 bases between. The germline gives CDR1 MNHEY, CDR2 SVGAGI. The CDR3 sequence is CASSYSPGAEGGNTIYF. The CDR3 DNA sequence: TGTGCCAGCAGTTACTCGCCGGGGGCCGAGGGTGGAAACACCATATATTTT.

This clonotype has more than one count but fewer than ten. The chain combines TRBV6-5 with TRBJ1-5; 7 nucleotides align to TRBD1. This CDR3 is built from 14 residues. V trimming: 8 bases; J trimming: 8 bases; junction bases outside the gene matches: 12. Germline V lookup: CDR1 MNHEY, CDR2 SVGAGI. The DNA of the CDR3 is TGTGCCAGCCGGAGAACAGGGGAAGGTGAGCCCCAGCATTTT. Encoded protein: CASRRTGEGEPQHF.

This rearrangement joins TRBV5-1 to TRBJ2-5; D is ambiguous. The germline V gene encodes CDR1 SGHRS and CDR2 YFSETQ. V lost 1 base, J lost 7 bases, and 14 bases lay in between. This CDR3 comprises 14 residues. In DNA form, the CDR3 reads TGCGCCAGCAGCTTGTTAGTCTCCGGCGCGACCCAGTACTTC. Translation gives CASSLLVSGATQYF.

This clonotype occurred a few times. The chain recombines TRBV4-3 with TRBJ2-3; 7 positions match TRBD2. CDR1 LGHNA and CDR2 YSLEER come from the germline V gene. The CDR3 totals 16 residues. J was trimmed by 1 base and V by 1 base; bases with no gene match: 5. DNA of the CDR3: TGCGCCAGCAGCCAAGGGGAGGGCGGGGGCACAGATACGCAGTATTTT. Its protein is CASSQGEGGGTDTQYF.

The chain links TRBV6-2 or TRBV6-3 to TRBJ2-7; a weak D match, TRBD1 (7 bases). The CDR3 runs 18 residues. CDR1 and CDR2 (germline): MNHEY, SVGEGT. V lost 5 bases and J lost 5, with 28 bases in between. In nucleotides, the CDR3 is TGTGCCAGCAGTAAGACGGCGGAGGTAGCAGGGGGGCCGCACGAGCAGTACGTC. Protein sequence: CASSKTAEVAGGPHEQYV.

As to this clonotype: One end of the junction is discordant with germline, which a read error may explain. The rearrangement links TRBV3-1 to TRBJ2-2; D is possibly TRBD1 or TRBD2 (5 bases each). This CDR3 region has 15 residues. CDR1 LGHDT and CDR2 YNNKEL come from the germline V gene (reference sequence). CDR3 region: CASSQRDRNTGELFF. Written as DNA, the CDR3 is TGTGCCAGCAGCCAACGAGACAGAAACACCGGGGAACTGTTTTTT.

The chain links TRBV4-3 to TRBJ1-3; maybe TRBD1 (5 bases). There are 17 residues in the CDR3. With 0 bases removed from V and 0 bases from J, the gap between germline ends came to 12 bases. The germline gives CDR1 LGHNA, CDR2 YSLEER. The CDR3 DNA reads as TGCGCCAGCAGCCAAGAACGGGGCCAGCTCTCTGGAAACACCATATATTTT. It specifies CASSQERGQLSGNTIYF.

J is TRBJ2-1 and V is TRBV20-1, with TRBD2 matching over 12 bases. There are 16 residues in the CDR3. V lost 0 bases and J lost 8; bases outside the gene matches: 8. Per the germline V gene, CDR1 is DFQATT and CDR2 is SNEGSKA (reference sequence). The CDR3, as DNA: TGCAGTGCTAGAGACCTAGCGGGGGGGCCCGGTCATGAGCAGTTCTTC. It codes for CSARDLAGGPGHEQFF.

This clonotype has more than one count but fewer than ten. The chain has TRBV3-1 and TRBJ1-2, with D unclear. The CDR3 has 12 residues. Germline values: CDR1 LGHDT, CDR2 YNNKEL (reference sequence). The V gene lost 0 bases and the J gene lost 5 bases, with 4 bases spanning the gap. The CDR3 DNA reads TGTGCCAGCAGCCAAGAGCAGTATGGCTACACCTTC. It codes for CASSQEQYGYTF.

The chain is built from TRBV5-1 and TRBJ1-2; D remains unclear. Germline-derived CDR1 and CDR2 are SGHRS and YFSETQ. V dropped 0 bases and J dropped 7 bases, with 16 bases sitting between them. The CDR3 consists of 15 residues. For the CDR3, the DNA is TGCGCCAGCAGCTTGGCCGCAGGACCGAAGGGTGGCTACACCTTC. It is translated as CASSLAAGPKGGYTF.

This clonotype was detected a few times. One junction end disagrees with the germline gene, perhaps due to a read error. The chain is built from TRBV7-3 and TRBJ2-7; 13 nucleotides line up with TRBD2. The CDR3 length is 13 residues. The germline V gene encodes CDR1 SGHTA and CDR2 FQGTGA. CDR3 residues: CASSSGTSGTHHF. As DNA, the CDR3 is TGTGCCAGCAGCTCAGGGACTAGCGGGACCCACCACTTC.

The chain has TRBV20-1 and TRBJ2-4, with D maybe TRBD2 (5 bases). V lost 7 bases to trimming and J lost 1 base, with 17 bases between them. The germline gives CDR1 DFQATT, CDR2 SNEGSKA (reference sequence). This CDR3 is built from 15 residues. CDR3 sequence: CSVPSGPGAKNIQYF. The CDR3 DNA reads as TGCAGTGTCCCGTCTGGCCCGGGGGCCAAAAACATTCAGTACTTC.

This clonotype was found a few times. The chain is built from TRBV12-3 or TRBV12-4 and TRBJ2-3, with 7 bases that match TRBD1. The CDR3 is made up of 14 amino acids. Trimming took 5 bases from V and 3 from J; bases not matched to a gene: 5. The CDR3 DNA reads TGTGCCAGCAGTCCACAGGGACAGACAGATACGCAGTATTTT. The encoded protein is CASSPQGQTDTQYF.